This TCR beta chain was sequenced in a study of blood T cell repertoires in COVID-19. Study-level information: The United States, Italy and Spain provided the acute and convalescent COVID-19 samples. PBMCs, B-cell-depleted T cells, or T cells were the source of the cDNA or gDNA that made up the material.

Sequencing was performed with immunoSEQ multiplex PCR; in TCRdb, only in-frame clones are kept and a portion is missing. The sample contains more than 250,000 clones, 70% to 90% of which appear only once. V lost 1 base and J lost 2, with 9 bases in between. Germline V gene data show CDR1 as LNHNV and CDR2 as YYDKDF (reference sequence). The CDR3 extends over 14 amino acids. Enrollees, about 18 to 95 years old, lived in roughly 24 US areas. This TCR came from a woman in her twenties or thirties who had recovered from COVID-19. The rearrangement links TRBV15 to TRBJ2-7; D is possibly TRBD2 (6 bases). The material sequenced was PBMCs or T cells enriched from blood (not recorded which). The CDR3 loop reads CATSRVGGTYEQYF. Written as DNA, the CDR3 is TGTGCCACCAGCAGAGTTGGCGGGACCTACGAGCAGTACTTC.